The source of this TCR beta chain is a study of blood T cells in healthy people across ages. Sample-barcoded 5' priming and a J-beta primer mix drove a second PCR of 7 to 11 cycles. A template-switch adaptor containing 12 random nucleotides labeled each cDNA molecule. TCRdb re-called the 5' RACE reads with MiXCR, one entry per CDR3 protein. The profile shows fewer than 600,000 distinct CDR3 sequences, 25% to 35% of them singletons. The CDR3 loop spans 14 amino acids. Trimming removed 5 bases from V and 2 bases from J; junction bases left unmatched: 6. As for this clonotype: What it recognizes is unknown.

Regarding the study as a whole: No conclusive comparison of naive versus antigen-experienced cells was possible with unsorted PBMCs.

This same sample was also part of a study on T cells of mothers and their children. That investigation notes: It was observed that no persistent microchimeric T cell clones could be detected.

V is TRBV12-3 or TRBV12-4 and J is TRBJ2-7; 7 nucleotides match TRBD1. This TCR was recovered from a boy aged 2 to 9 in good health. What was sequenced was blood. The CDR3, as DNA: TGTGCCAGCAGTCCGACAGGGTCCCCCTACGAGCAGTACTTC. This gives the protein CASSPTGSPYEQYF.